Sequencing of this T cell receptor (beta chain) was carried out in a study of cytomegalovirus exposure and HLA in healthy donors. For the study at large: A later analysis reported the same platform for the 120 or so validation repertoires and the 500 to 750 first-cohort repertoires.

The assay was immunoSEQ multiplex PCR, and TCRdb's table has in-frame clones only and misses some. In the table there are 35,000 to 50,000 clones, 80% to 95% of which are singletons. This TCR came from a man between 18 and 29 years old in good health and CMV-seronegative. The sample was PBMCs.

The CDR3 protein is CASSLDVAFSGGPTQETQYF. The CDR3 bases are TGTGCCAGCAGCTTAGACGTAGCCTTTAGCGGGGGGCCAACTCAAGAGACCCAGTACTTC. The chain combines TRBV11-2 with TRBJ2-5, with TRBD2 identical over 10 bases. With V trimmed by 0 bases and J by 2 bases, 15 bases remained unmatched. This CDR3 is built from 20 residues. Germline CDR1 reads SGHAT; CDR2 reads FQNNGV. Full variable domain (missing parts from reference TRBV11-2 and TRBJ2-5): EAGVAQSPRYKIIEKRQSVAFWCNPISGHATLYWYQQILGQGPKLLIQFQNNGVVDDSQLPKDRFSAERLKGVDSTLKIQPAKLEDSAVYLCASSLDVAFSGGPTQETQYFGPGTRLLVL.